The 19 T cell receptor beta chains listed next were all sequenced from one sample in a study of cytomegalovirus exposure and HLA in healthy donors. The study ran its PCR with 60 Vbeta and 13 Jbeta primers. Here immunoSEQ multiplex PCR was the method, and the copy in TCRdb shows in-frame clones only, minus some. The sample includes some 100,000 clones, just under 70% of them seen just once. The sequenced sample was PBMCs. The receptors come from a woman between 65 and 79 years old in good health and CMV-seropositive.

The chain uses TRBV18 and TRBJ1-2, with D perhaps TRBD1 (6 bases). This CDR3 has 14 residues. Per germline, CDR1 KGHSH and CDR2 LQKENI. V was cut by 4 bases and J by 0 bases, with 9 bases left in between. CDR3: CASSLDRTNYGYTF. DNA for the CDR3: TGTGCCAGCTCACTCGACAGGACTAACTATGGCTACACCTTC.

This chain connects TRBV2 to TRBJ2-1, with 10 positions matching TRBD2. Trimming cost V 1 base and J 8 bases; bases outside gene matches: 5. CDR3 length equals 15 residues. CDR1 and CDR2 from the germline V gene are SNHLY and FYNNEI. Here the CDR3 reads CASSEVPSGGYEQFF. DNA of the CDR3: TGTGCCAGCAGTGAAGTGCCTAGCGGGGGCTATGAGCAGTTCTTC.

The rearrangement joins TRBV5-1 to TRBJ2-3, with D possibly matching TRBD2 (6 bases). The CDR3 consists of 15 residues. Germline V gene sequence: CDR1 SGHRS, CDR2 YFSETQ. V shed 1 base and J shed 3 bases, with 12 bases lying between them. The CDR3 DNA reads TGCGCCAGCAGCTTGTACGGGGGAACGACAGATACGCAGTATTTT. Protein product: CASSLYGGTTDTQYF. Filled out from reference TRBV5-1 and TRBJ2-3, the complete variable domain reads KAGVTQTPRYLIKTRGQQVTLSCSPISGHRSVSWYQQTPGQGLQFLFEYFSETQRNKGNFPGRFSGRQFSNSRSEMNVSTLELGDSALYLCASSLYGGTTDTQYFGPGTRLTVL.

The gene calls are TRBV10-1 and TRBJ2-1; D is possibly TRBD2 (5 bases). Trimming stripped 2 bases from V and 8 bases from J, with 13 bases between. CDR1 and CDR2 (germline): WNHNN, SYGVQD (reference sequence). CDR3 length: 14 residues. The CDR3 loop reads CASSEPLVTDEQFF. The CDR3 DNA is TGCGCCAGCAGTGAGCCACTAGTTACCGATGAGCAGTTCTTC.

This rearrangement joins TRBV7-3 to TRBJ2-2; 8 nucleotides align to TRBD2. Germline lookup yields CDR1 SGHTA and CDR2 FQGTGA. The J segment lost 4 bases and the V segment lost 5 bases, leaving 6 bases of the junction unmatched. The CDR3 contains 15 residues. The CDR3 sequence: CASSPGLVFTGELFF. The CDR3 DNA reads TGTGCCAGCAGCCCGGGACTAGTATTCACCGGGGAGCTGTTTTTT.

This sequence joins TRBV18 and TRBJ1-4, with D perhaps TRBD1 (5 bases). V shed 8 bases and J shed 2 bases, with 12 bases lying between them. Germline V gives CDR1 KGHSH, CDR2 LQKENI. The CDR3 runs 14 residues. The CDR3 protein is CASKQAATNEKLFF. The CDR3 DNA reads as TGTGCCAGCAAACAGGCTGCCACTAATGAAAAACTGTTTTTT.

There are a few counts of this clone. The chain joins TRBV6-6 to TRBJ2-3, with D unresolved. Trimming stripped 2 bases from V and 0 bases from J, with 6 bases between. Germline loops: CDR1 MNHNY, CDR2 SVGAGI (reference sequence). The length of the CDR3 is 14 residues. The CDR3 protein is CASSYLVSTDTQYF. CDR3 coding DNA: TGTGCCAGCAGTTACCTAGTTAGCACAGATACGCAGTATTTT.

This clone was observed a few times. Since the CDR3 does not end with the conserved phenylalanine or tryptophan, this likely comes from a read error. It is unclear where the CDR3 begins or ends on the DNA, so no DNA is shown, and the CDR3 is as TCRdb lists it. This chain connects TRBV18 to TRBJ2-7; the table's D call, TRBD1, has no DNA check behind it. The CDR3 is 21 amino acids long, termini counted. Germline V gene lookup returns CDR1 KGHSH and CDR2 LQKENI. The CDR3 sequence is CASSPGGAPLTGDKRVQACII.

This clone was seen only once. This chain links TRBV10-3 with TRBJ1-3, with D unresolved. The ends were cut back, 7 bases at V and 0 bases at J, with 10 bases in the middle. The CDR3 length is 14 residues. CDR1 is ENHRY and CDR2 is SYGVKD in the germline V gene. This CDR3 is CAIKQLSSGNTIYF. The DNA for the CDR3 is TGTGCCATCAAGCAATTAAGCTCTGGAAACACCATATATTTT.

The chain combines TRBV6-5 with TRBJ2-7; 9 positions match TRBD1. The CDR3 totals 15 residues. CDR1 is MNHEY, CDR2 SVGAGI, per germline. With V trimmed by 0 bases and J by 2 bases, 2 bases remained unmatched. CDR3 in amino acids: CASSYSTGGAYEQYF. Written as DNA, the CDR3 is TGTGCCAGCAGTTACTCGACAGGGGGTGCCTACGAGCAGTACTTC.

This chain joins TRBV6-1 and TRBJ2-5; D might be TRBD2 (6 bases). Trimming took off 3 bases at V and 5 bases at J, with 16 bases between the two ends. The CDR3 is 15 amino acids. Germline CDR1 reads MNHNS; CDR2 reads SASEGT. For the CDR3, the DNA is TGTGCCAGCAGTGAGATGACTAGTCGGGTGGAGACCCAGTACTTC. Protein sequence: CASSEMTSRVETQYF.

This chain uses TRBV6-6 with TRBJ2-7; 8 nucleotides align to TRBD1. The germline CDR1 and CDR2 sequences are MNHNY and SVGAGI (reference sequence). With 6 bases clipped from V and 3 bases from J, the junction kept 4 bases outside the gene matches. The CDR3 covers 13 residues. CDR3 residues: CASRQTGDYEQYF. Written as DNA, the CDR3 is TGTGCCAGCAGGCAGACAGGGGACTACGAGCAGTACTTC.

This clone was seen only a few times. The junction and the germline gene differ at one end; a read error may be behind it. The genes are TRBV7-7 and TRBJ2-3; D is perhaps TRBD2 (5 bases). Germline V gene sequence: CDR1 SSHAT, CDR2 FNYEAQ (reference sequence). The CDR3 is made up of 13 amino acids. CDR3 DNA sequence: TGTGCTAGCAGCTTAGACGTAGGACTCACGCAGTATTTT. Translating gives CASSLDVGLTQYF.

This sequence joins TRBV5-4 and TRBJ1-1, with 9 bases that match TRBD1. The CDR3 is 15 amino acids. Looked up from germline, CDR1 is SGHNT and CDR2 is YYREEE (reference sequence). V lost 4 bases, J lost 4 bases, and 8 bases stayed unmatched. For the CDR3, the DNA is TGTGCCAGCAGCCAAGCCCGGGACAGGGCCACTGAAGCTTTCTTT. Translated, it gives CASSQARDRATEAFF. The variable domain in full, completed from reference TRBV5-4 and TRBJ1-1, reads ETGVTQSPTHLIKTRGQQVTLRCSSQSGHNTVSWYQQALGQGPQFIFQYYREEENGRGNFPPRFSGLQFPNYSSELNVNALELDDSALYLCASSQARDRATEAFFGQGTRLTVV.

The chain has TRBV5-1 and TRBJ2-7, with D possibly matching TRBD1 (6 bases). Germline V gene sequence: CDR1 SGHRS, CDR2 YFSETQ. The CDR3 totals 14 residues. V dropped 4 bases and J dropped 0 bases, with 11 bases sitting between them. CDR3 in amino acids: CASSGGQNSYEQYF. The CDR3 DNA reads as TGCGCCAGCAGCGGGGGACAAAACTCCTACGAGCAGTACTTC.

This chain connects TRBV27 to TRBJ1-1; TRBD1 agrees at 8 bases. The germline gives CDR1 MNHEY, CDR2 SMNVEV (reference sequence). J lost 7 bases, V lost 8 bases, and 9 bases had no gene match. The CDR3 is made up of 13 amino acids. The CDR3 nucleotides are TGTGCCAGCCTTCCGGACAGGGTTAATGAAGCTTTCTTT. Its protein is CASLPDRVNEAFF.

The chain recombines TRBV27 with TRBJ1-1, with a weak D call TRBD1 (5 bases). Trimming removed 4 bases from V and 4 bases from J, with 10 bases in between. Germline V gene data show CDR1 as MNHEY and CDR2 as SMNVEV (reference sequence). This CDR3 is 13 amino acids long. This CDR3 reads CASSSPQGTEAFF. CDR3 sequence (DNA): TGTGCCAGCAGTTCCCCCCAGGGCACTGAAGCTTTCTTT.

This clone was counted between two and nine times. CDR3: CASSPGAGAGEKLFF. CDR3 coding DNA: TGTGCCAGCAGCCCGGGGGCGGGGGCCGGAGAAAAACTGTTTTTT. The gene calls are TRBV7-7 and TRBJ1-4, with D perhaps matching TRBD1 (6 bases). This CDR3 has 15 residues. V lost 5 bases and J 8 bases, leaving 18 bases between the germline ends. Germline-derived CDR1 and CDR2 are SSHAT and FNYEAQ (reference sequence). The full variable domain, rest sourced from reference TRBV7-7 and TRBJ1-4, is GAGVSQSPRYKVTKRGQDVTLRCDPISSHATLYWYQQALGQGPEFLTYFNYEAQPDKSGLPSDRFSAERPEGSISTLTIQRTEQRDSAMYRCASSPGAGAGEKLFFGSGTQLSVL.

This clone was found once. The chain recombines TRBV5-1 with TRBJ2-5, with 12 bases that match TRBD1. The CDR3 spans 17 residues. The V gene end was trimmed by 6 bases and the J gene end by 1 base; junction bases not matched to a gene: 10. Germline V gives CDR1 SGHRS, CDR2 YFSETQ. CDR3 protein: CASNTSPGQGAQETQYF. CDR3 bases: TGCGCCAGCAACACTTCACCGGGACAGGGGGCCCAAGAGACCCAGTACTTC.